One and the same sample provided the 7 T cell receptor beta chains below, sequenced in a study of human T cells and chemical hapten exposure. Time point denoted: patch test 3, about 24 weeks after DPC sensitization. Specified treatment: therapeutic diphenylcyclopropenone sensitization with weekly scalp DPC. TCRdb itself ran the RACE reads through MiXCR, one entry per CDR3 protein. The sample yields some 74,000 distinct CDR3 sequences, 13% seen once. Sequenced here: whole blood, sampled in connection with sensitization to the hapten diphenylcyclopropenone (DPC). The receptor set was obtained from a woman between 50 and 59 years old with alopecia areata. Some clones in this sample may be carry-over from other donors' samples.

This clonotype was detected a few times. The chain couples TRBV29-1 to TRBJ2-3; 12 positions match TRBD2. V lost 6 bases and J lost 4; bases outside the gene matches: 11. CDR1 and CDR2 from the germline V gene are SQVTM and ANQGSEA. The CDR3 has 16 residues. DNA of the CDR3: TGCAGCGTGGGGTGGACTAGCGGGAAGAGCTCAGATACGCAGTATTTT. Protein: CSVGWTSGKSSDTQYF.

The V and J genes are TRBV6-5 and TRBJ2-3; TRBD2 matches at 10 bases. J gave up 3 bases and V 6 bases, and 9 bases lay outside the gene matches. The CDR3 contains 16 residues. Germline V gene data show CDR1 as MNHEY and CDR2 as SVGAGI. Here the CDR3 DNA reads TGTGCCAGCAGGAGCGGGAGGGCCGATAAGACAGATACGCAGTATTTT. As protein: CASRSGRADKTDTQYF.

There are many counts of this clonotype. The genes are TRBV20-1 and TRBJ2-7; D assignment may be TRBD1 or TRBD2 (5 bases each). This CDR3 region has 13 residues. Looked up from germline, CDR1 is DFQATT and CDR2 is SNEGSKA (reference sequence). V was clipped by 2 bases and J by 5 bases, with 13 bases between them. The CDR3 DNA is TGCAGTGCTAGACAGGGAGTGGTGGACGAGCAGTACTTC. Residues: CSARQGVVDEQYF.

This clonotype was recorded at least ten times. The J gene is TRBJ2-4, the V gene TRBV2; TRBD1 is a possible D gene (6 bases). This CDR3 has 14 amino acids. Germline V CDR1 and CDR2: SNHLY, FYNNEI. With 6 bases removed from V and 0 bases from J, the gap between germline ends came to 9 bases. The CDR3 nucleotides read TGTGCCAGCAGATACAGGGTAGCCAAAAACATTCAGTACTTC. It is translated as CASRYRVAKNIQYF.

In this sample, this clonotype turned up many times. The chain recombines TRBV29-1 with TRBJ1-3, with 9 nucleotides matching TRBD1. The CDR3 length is 13 residues. Trimming cost V 7 bases and J 7 bases; bases outside gene matches: 8. Germline V lookup: CDR1 SQVTM, CDR2 ANQGSEA. The CDR3: CSAQTGGSNTIYF. The DNA for the CDR3 is TGCAGCGCTCAGACAGGGGGTAGCAACACCATATATTTT.

Points on this clonotype: A single base separates this from a much larger clone, so it may be a read error. Since no conserved phenylalanine or tryptophan closes the CDR3, a read error is the likely cause. The chain carries TRBV11-3 and TRBJ2-1; TRBD2 matches at 7 bases. The V gene end was trimmed by 5 bases and the J gene end by 8 bases; junction bases not matched to a gene: 9. Per germline, CDR1 SGHNT and CDR2 YENEEA. The CDR3 loop spans 14 amino acids. CDR3 loop: CASSPRAGVHEQFS. The CDR3 coding sequence is TGTGCCAGCAGCCCCCGGGCGGGAGTCCATGAGCAGTTCTCC.

This clonotype was counted at least ten times. This chain links TRBV5-1 with TRBJ2-1; 12 nucleotides line up with TRBD2. The length of the CDR3 is 16 residues. The germline CDR1 and CDR2 sequences are SGHRS and YFSETQ. Trimming at V came to 5 bases and at J to 8 bases, leaving 11 bases not matched to a gene. DNA of the CDR3: TGCGCCAGCAGAGTGCTAGCGGGAGGGGTTGTCGATGAGCAGTTCTTC. This encodes CASRVLAGGVVDEQFF.